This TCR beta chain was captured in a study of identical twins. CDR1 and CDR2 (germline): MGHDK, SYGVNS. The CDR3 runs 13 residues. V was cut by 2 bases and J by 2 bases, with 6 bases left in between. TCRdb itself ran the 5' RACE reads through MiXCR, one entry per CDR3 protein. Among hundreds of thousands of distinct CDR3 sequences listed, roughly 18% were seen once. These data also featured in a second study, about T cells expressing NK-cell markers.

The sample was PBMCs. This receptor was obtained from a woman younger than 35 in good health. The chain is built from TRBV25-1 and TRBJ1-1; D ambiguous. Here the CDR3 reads CASSEVRNTEAFF. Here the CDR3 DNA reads TGTGCCAGCAGTGAAGTCAGAAACACTGAAGCTTTCTTT.